Listed below are T cell receptor beta chains from one sample, sequenced in a study of T cell changes during pregnancy in multiple sclerosis. Method: immunoSEQ multiplex PCR; TCRdb's copy keeps in-frame clones and lacks some. The profile shows 95,000 to 150,000 clones, about 93% of them singletons. Specimen: peripheral blood, collected before pregnancy. Every receptor here comes from a female donor with multiple sclerosis, enrolled in a pregnancy study. The CDR3 runs from the conserved cysteine through the conserved F or W. The order of the fields is D gene, V gene, clone size, J gene, CDR3 protein, CDR3 DNA. D genes are given only for firm matches. Where a row states a size, it is once, few, many or the class of an expanded clone; other rows omit it.

D gene: TRBD2; V gene: TRBV25-1; clone size: .; J gene: TRBJ2-3; CDR3 protein: CASSETSGGYTDTQYF; CDR3 DNA: TGTGCCAGCAGTGAAACTAGCGGGGGTTACACAGATACGCAGTATTTT
D gene: TRBD2; V gene: TRBV27; clone size: .; J gene: TRBJ2-3; CDR3 protein: CASSLRIAGGTDTQYF; CDR3 DNA: TGTGCCAGCAGTTTACGGATAGCGGGGGGCACAGATACGCAGTATTTT
D gene: TRBD1; V gene: TRBV2; clone size: .; J gene: TRBJ1-2; CDR3 protein: CASQYRGPYGYTF; CDR3 DNA: TGTGCCAGCCAATACAGGGGACCCTATGGCTACACCTTC
D gene: .; V gene: TRBV28; clone size: .; J gene: TRBJ1-5; CDR3 protein: CASTKGGNQPQHF; CDR3 DNA: TGTGCCAGCACCAAAGGGGGCAATCAGCCCCAGCATTTT
D gene: .; V gene: TRBV19; clone size: .; J gene: TRBJ2-1; CDR3 protein: CASSIVNSGYNEQFF; CDR3 DNA: TGTGCCAGTAGTATAGTTAATAGCGGTTACAATGAGCAGTTCTTC
D gene: TRBD1; V gene: TRBV28; clone size: once; J gene: TRBJ1-1; CDR3 protein: CASSPQGEATEAFF; CDR3 DNA: TGTGCCAGCAGTCCCCAGGGGGAGGCCACTGAAGCTTTCTTT
D gene: .; V gene: TRBV9; clone size: .; J gene: TRBJ2-3; CDR3 protein: CASSKLTSTDTQYF; CDR3 DNA: TGTGCCAGCAGCAAGCTTACTAGCACAGATACGCAGTATTTT
D gene: .; V gene: TRBV9; clone size: .; J gene: TRBJ1-3; CDR3 protein: CASSVGAGGNTIYF; CDR3 DNA: TGTGCCAGCAGCGTAGGGGCAGGCGGAAACACCATATATTTT
D gene: .; V gene: TRBV27; clone size: .; J gene: TRBJ2-1; CDR3 protein: CASSFRGEQFF; CDR3 DNA: TGTGCCAGCAGTTTTAGGGGGGAGCAGTTCTTC
D gene: .; V gene: TRBV7-3; clone size: .; J gene: TRBJ1-6; CDR3 protein: CASGVGVDSPLHF; CDR3 DNA: TGTGCCAGCGGGGTAGGGGTAGATTCACCCCTCCACTTT
D gene: .; V gene: TRBV15; clone size: .; J gene: TRBJ1-2; CDR3 protein: CATSRDKGGYGYTF; CDR3 DNA: TGTGCCACCAGCAGAGATAAAGGGGGCTATGGCTACACCTTC
D gene: .; V gene: TRBV7-9; clone size: .; J gene: TRBJ2-5; CDR3 protein: CASSLPEIQETQYF; CDR3 DNA: TGTGCCAGCAGCTTACCAGAAATACAAGAGACCCAGTACTTC
D gene: TRBD1; V gene: TRBV27; clone size: .; J gene: TRBJ2-5; CDR3 protein: CASIGSGTGGSETQYF; CDR3 DNA: TGTGCCAGCATTGGGAGTGGGACAGGGGGCTCAGAGACCCAGTACTTC
D gene: TRBD1; V gene: TRBV29-1; clone size: .; J gene: TRBJ1-2; CDR3 protein: CSVRTLDRVGGYTF; CDR3 DNA: TGCAGCGTTCGAACCCTTGACAGGGTCGGTGGCTACACCTTC
D gene: TRBD2; V gene: TRBV6-6; clone size: once; J gene: TRBJ2-3; CDR3 protein: CASSYQRGTMDTQYF; CDR3 DNA: TGTGCCAGCAGTTACCAGCGGGGGACGATGGATACGCAGTATTTT
D gene: TRBD1; V gene: TRBV7-9; clone size: .; J gene: TRBJ1-1; CDR3 protein: CASSIGQVNTEAFF; CDR3 DNA: TGTGCCAGCAGCATCGGACAGGTTAACACTGAAGCTTTCTTT
D gene: TRBD2; V gene: TRBV7-2; clone size: .; J gene: TRBJ2-3; CDR3 protein: CASSRTSENTDTQYF; CDR3 DNA: TGTGCCAGCAGTCGGACTAGCGAAAACACAGATACGCAGTATTTT
D gene: .; V gene: TRBV2; clone size: .; J gene: TRBJ2-5; CDR3 protein: CASSREETQYF; CDR3 DNA: TGTGCCAGCAGCAGGGAAGAGACCCAGTACTTC
D gene: .; V gene: TRBV29-1; clone size: .; J gene: TRBJ1-5; CDR3 protein: CGVGTNVDQPQHF; CDR3 DNA: TGCGGAGTGGGGACAAACGTCGATCAGCCCCAGCATTTT
D gene: TRBD2; V gene: TRBV9; clone size: .; J gene: TRBJ2-2; CDR3 protein: CASSVGAGVGAGELFF; CDR3 DNA: TGTGCCAGCAGCGTTGGAGCGGGAGTGGGCGCCGGGGAGCTGTTTTTT
D gene: TRBD1; V gene: TRBV2; clone size: .; J gene: TRBJ2-1; CDR3 protein: CASSVDRGVYNEQFF; CDR3 DNA: TGTGCCAGCAGTGTCGACAGGGGGGTCTACAATGAGCAGTTCTTC
D gene: TRBD1; V gene: TRBV27; clone size: .; J gene: TRBJ1-5; CDR3 protein: CASSLRLDRVGNQPQHF; CDR3 DNA: TGTGCCAGCAGTTTAAGGCTAGACAGGGTAGGGAATCAGCCCCAGCATTTT
D gene: TRBD1; V gene: TRBV27; clone size: .; J gene: TRBJ2-5; CDR3 protein: CASGDRVGETQYF; CDR3 DNA: TGTGCCAGCGGGGACAGGGTTGGAGAGACCCAGTACTTC
D gene: .; V gene: TRBV6-5; clone size: .; J gene: TRBJ2-3; CDR3 protein: CASSPLTGTDTQYF; CDR3 DNA: TGTGCCAGCAGCCCACTAACGGGTACAGATACGCAGTATTTT
D gene: .; V gene: TRBV6-5; clone size: .; J gene: TRBJ1-5; CDR3 protein: CASSPGGPQHF; CDR3 DNA: TGTGCCAGCAGCCCCGGCGGGCCCCAGCATTTT
D gene: .; V gene: TRBV7-9; clone size: .; J gene: TRBJ2-7; CDR3 protein: CASSTGPYEQYF; CDR3 DNA: TGTGCCAGCAGCACAGGGCCCTACGAGCAGTACTTC
D gene: TRBD2; V gene: TRBV5-1; clone size: .; J gene: TRBJ2-1; CDR3 protein: CASSLVLADYNEQFF; CDR3 DNA: TGCGCCAGCAGCTTGGTTCTAGCGGACTACAATGAGCAGTTCTTC
D gene: .; V gene: TRBV6-1; clone size: .; J gene: TRBJ1-5; CDR3 protein: CASRPRVSGDQPQHF; CDR3 DNA: TGTGCCAGCAGACCCAGGGTTTCGGGGGATCAGCCCCAGCATTTT
D gene: .; V gene: TRBV4-1; clone size: .; J gene: TRBJ1-2; CDR3 protein: CASSQGGQIHGYTF; CDR3 DNA: TGCGCCAGCAGCCAAGGGGGACAAATTCATGGCTACACCTTC
D gene: TRBD2; V gene: TRBV7-6; clone size: .; J gene: TRBJ2-7; CDR3 protein: CASSLVSTKTSGSNLEQYF; CDR3 DNA: TGTGCCAGCAGCTTAGTCTCCACTAAGACTAGCGGGAGCAATCTCGAGCAGTACTTC
D gene: .; V gene: TRBV19; clone size: .; J gene: TRBJ2-7; CDR3 protein: CASSSPGAAVSSYEQYF; CDR3 DNA: TGTGCCAGTAGTTCTCCGGGCGCAGCGGTGAGCTCCTACGAGCAGTACTTC
D gene: .; V gene: TRBV7-2; clone size: once; J gene: TRBJ1-5; CDR3 protein: CASSLGGDQPQHF; CDR3 DNA: TGTGCCAGCAGCTTAGGGGGCGATCAGCCCCAGCATTTT
D gene: TRBD1; V gene: TRBV7-3; clone size: .; J gene: TRBJ1-1; CDR3 protein: CASSLMGRGTTEAFF; CDR3 DNA: TGTGCCAGCAGCTTAATGGGCAGGGGGACCACTGAAGCTTTCTTT
D gene: .; V gene: TRBV5-1; clone size: once; J gene: TRBJ1-4; CDR3 protein: CASSLAGATNEKLFF; CDR3 DNA: TGCGCCAGCAGCTTGGCGGGGGCAACTAATGAAAAACTGTTTTTT
D gene: .; V gene: TRBV10-3; clone size: .; J gene: TRBJ2-2; CDR3 protein: CAISPGQSNTGELFF; CDR3 DNA: TGTGCCATCAGTCCCGGACAGTCGAACACCGGGGAGCTGTTTTTT
D gene: .; V gene: TRBV4-1; clone size: .; J gene: TRBJ1-4; CDR3 protein: CASSQGIALNEKLFF; CDR3 DNA: TGCGCCAGCAGCCAAGGCATCGCCCTAAATGAAAAACTGTTTTTT
D gene: TRBD1; V gene: TRBV6-5; clone size: .; J gene: TRBJ2-3; CDR3 protein: CASSYGGTGSDTQYF; CDR3 DNA: TGTGCCAGCAGTTACGGGGGGACAGGGTCAGATACGCAGTATTTT
D gene: .; V gene: TRBV10-2; clone size: .; J gene: TRBJ1-5; CDR3 protein: CASSSINNQPQHF; CDR3 DNA: TGCGCCAGCAGTTCTATCAATAATCAGCCCCAGCATTTT
D gene: .; V gene: TRBV28; clone size: .; J gene: TRBJ2-1; CDR3 protein: CASTPRGGNNEQFF; CDR3 DNA: TGTGCCAGCACCCCCCGTGGGGGGAACAATGAGCAGTTCTTC
D gene: .; V gene: TRBV30; clone size: .; J gene: TRBJ2-5; CDR3 protein: CAATPQAQETQYF; CDR3 DNA: TGTGCCGCAACACCCCAGGCTCAAGAGACCCAGTACTTC
D gene: .; V gene: TRBV10-1; clone size: few; J gene: TRBJ2-4; CDR3 protein: CASSDQGGDIQYF; CDR3 DNA: TGCGCCAGCAGTGACCAGGGGGGCGACATTCAGTACTTC
D gene: .; V gene: TRBV30; clone size: .; J gene: TRBJ1-6; CDR3 protein: CAWNRQEDSPLHF; CDR3 DNA: TGTGCCTGGAATCGACAGGAGGATTCACCCCTCCACTTT
D gene: TRBD1; V gene: TRBV19; clone size: once; J gene: TRBJ1-2; CDR3 protein: CASSRDRGYYGYTF; CDR3 DNA: TGTGCCAGTAGTCGGGACAGGGGATACTATGGCTACACCTTC
D gene: TRBD2; V gene: TRBV5-4; clone size: .; J gene: TRBJ2-7; CDR3 protein: CASSLTLLADEQYF; CDR3 DNA: TGTGCCAGCAGCTTGACTCTACTAGCGGACGAGCAGTACTTC
D gene: TRBD1; V gene: TRBV2; clone size: .; J gene: TRBJ1-3; CDR3 protein: CASSDATGTGNTIYF; CDR3 DNA: TGTGCCAGCAGTGATGCGACAGGGACTGGAAACACCATATATTTT
D gene: TRBD2; V gene: TRBV9; clone size: .; J gene: TRBJ2-5; CDR3 protein: CASSVVASGQETQYF; CDR3 DNA: TGTGCCAGCAGCGTAGTCGCTAGCGGCCAAGAGACCCAGTACTTC
D gene: .; V gene: TRBV7-9; clone size: once; J gene: TRBJ2-2; CDR3 protein: CASSFQVNTGELFF; CDR3 DNA: TGTGCCAGCAGCTTCCAGGTGAACACCGGGGAGCTGTTTTTT
D gene: .; V gene: TRBV27; clone size: .; J gene: TRBJ2-3; CDR3 protein: CASSRNGATDTQYF; CDR3 DNA: TGTGCCAGCAGTCGGAATGGGGCCACAGATACGCAGTATTTT
D gene: .; V gene: TRBV9; clone size: .; J gene: TRBJ1-5; CDR3 protein: CASSGGVAGQPQHF; CDR3 DNA: TGTGCCAGCAGCGGGGGGGTCGCAGGACAGCCCCAGCATTTT
D gene: .; V gene: TRBV7-2; clone size: .; J gene: TRBJ2-7; CDR3 protein: CASSFNRVGNEQYF; CDR3 DNA: TGTGCCAGCAGTTTTAACAGGGTCGGGAACGAGCAGTACTTC
D gene: .; V gene: TRBV9; clone size: .; J gene: TRBJ2-5; CDR3 protein: CASSVDRQETQYF; CDR3 DNA: TGTGCCAGCAGCGTAGACAGACAAGAGACCCAGTACTTC
D gene: .; V gene: TRBV7-3; clone size: .; J gene: TRBJ1-1; CDR3 protein: CASSLIMNTEAFF; CDR3 DNA: TGTGCCAGCAGCTTAATCATGAACACTGAAGCTTTCTTT
D gene: TRBD1; V gene: TRBV18; clone size: .; J gene: TRBJ1-2; CDR3 protein: CASSPDRGQHGYTF; CDR3 DNA: TGTGCCAGCTCACCGGACAGGGGGCAACATGGCTACACCTTC